The clone carrying this T cell receptor beta chain was found a few times. Its antigen is undetermined. This sample is part of a study of T cells in localized non-small cell lung cancer. This CDR3 contains 15 residues. V was pared by 1 base and J by 1 base, with 9 bases between. Germline CDR1 is MGHRA and CDR2 is YSYEKL. Profiling relied on immunoSEQ multiplex PCR, and the TCRdb table lists in-frame clones only, not all of them. This table holds 2,000 or so clones, more than 15% found once. Findings and caveats of the study: Of the tissues analyzed, uninvolved adjacent lung showed maximal T cell clonality, greater than tumor. Appearances in adjacent lung were noted for a median approximately 50 of the top 100 tumor clones.

The material sequenced was lung tumor tissue, taken before any cancer treatment. The sequence was collected from a man between 40 and 70 years old with stage I lung adenocarcinoma. V gene TRBV4-1 combines with J gene TRBJ2-3; tentatively, D is TRBD2 (6 bases). CDR3 amino acids: CASSQGLVGTDTQYF. As DNA, the CDR3 is TGCGCCAGCAGCCAAGGACTAGTGGGCACAGATACGCAGTATTTT.